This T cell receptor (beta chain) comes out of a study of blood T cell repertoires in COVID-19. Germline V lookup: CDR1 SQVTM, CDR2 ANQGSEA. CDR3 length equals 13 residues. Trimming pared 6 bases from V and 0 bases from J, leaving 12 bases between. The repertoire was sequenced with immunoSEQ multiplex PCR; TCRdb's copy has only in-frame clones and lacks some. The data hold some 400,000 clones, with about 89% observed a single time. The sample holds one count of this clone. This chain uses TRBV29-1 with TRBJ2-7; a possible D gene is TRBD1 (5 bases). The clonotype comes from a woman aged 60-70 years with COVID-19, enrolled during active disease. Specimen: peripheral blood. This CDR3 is CSVAGYSSYEQYF. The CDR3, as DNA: TGCAGCGTAGCAGGGTACAGCTCCTACGAGCAGTACTTC.